A single sample is the source of the 5 T cell receptor beta chains below, sequenced in a study of CD8 T cells in Susac syndrome (dated by TCRdb to the late 2010s). Library prep was done by the immunoSEQ multiplex PCR assay. RNA was extracted using the RNeasy kit, and about 0.5 to 1 microgram was reverse transcribed with random hexamers. TCRdb trimmed the raw reads at Q25, called clones with MiXCR and kept productive beta chains. Records with the same CDR3 protein are collapsed into one entry carrying the most frequent genes and DNA. Counted in this sample were 160,000 or so distinct CDR3 sequences; roughly 94% of them appeared once. Around 0.093% of the sample comes from the top ten. Sequencing was performed on CD4+ T cells from PBMCs. Receptor source: a human donor with multiple sclerosis.

This chain connects TRBV6-5 to TRBJ2-1; 10 positions match TRBD2. This CDR3 has 14 residues. Germline V gives CDR1 MNHEY, CDR2 SVGAGI. V lost 8 bases and J lost 7; bases outside the gene matches: 8. CDR3 sequence (DNA): TGTGCCAGCCGGCGAAGCGGGAGGGAGAATGAGCAGTTCTTC. The encoded protein is CASRRSGRENEQFF.

The chain links TRBV10-3 to TRBJ1-5; D remains ambiguous. This CDR3 is built from 12 residues. The germline V gene encodes CDR1 ENHRY and CDR2 SYGVKD. The V gene lost 8 bases and the J gene lost 3 bases, with 8 bases spanning the gap. The CDR3 is CAIGQNNQPQHF. The CDR3 DNA follows: TGTGCCATCGGGCAGAACAATCAGCCCCAGCATTTT.

The genes are TRBV5-4 and TRBJ2-5, with 8 nucleotides matching TRBD1. V trimming: 4 bases; J trimming: 4 bases; junction bases outside the gene matches: 3. Germline assignment: CDR1 SGHNT and CDR2 YYREEE (reference sequence). The CDR3 runs 13 residues. CDR3 sequence: CASSNDRGETQYF. As DNA, the CDR3 is TGTGCCAGCAGCAACGACAGGGGAGAGACCCAGTACTTC. The complete variable domain, with remaining parts taken from reference TRBV5-4 and TRBJ2-5, reads ETGVTQSPTHLIKTRGQQVTLRCSSQSGHNTVSWYQQALGQGPQFIFQYYREEENGRGNFPPRFSGLQFPNYSSELNVNALELDDSALYLCASSNDRGETQYFGPGTRLLVL.

This clonotype was counted a single time. This rearrangement joins TRBV3-1 to TRBJ1-4, with no clear D. The V end lost 2 bases, the J end lost 0 bases, and 7 bases lay between the germline ends. The CDR3 has 15 residues. Germline V gene lookup returns CDR1 LGHDT and CDR2 YNNKEL (reference sequence). The CDR3 region has the DNA TGTGCCAGCAGCCAATTCATAGCAACTAATGAAAAACTGTTTTTT. Translated: CASSQFIATNEKLFF.

V and J are TRBV11-1 and TRBJ2-7; TRBD1 is a possible D gene (6 bases). This CDR3 has 13 amino acids. CDR1 is SGHAT and CDR2 is FQDESV in the germline V gene (reference sequence). V was pared by 7 bases and J by 6 bases, with 16 bases between. CDR3 loop: CASTPGAHREQYF. The CDR3 nucleotides are TGTGCCAGCACCCCAGGGGCTCACCGCGAGCAGTACTTC.